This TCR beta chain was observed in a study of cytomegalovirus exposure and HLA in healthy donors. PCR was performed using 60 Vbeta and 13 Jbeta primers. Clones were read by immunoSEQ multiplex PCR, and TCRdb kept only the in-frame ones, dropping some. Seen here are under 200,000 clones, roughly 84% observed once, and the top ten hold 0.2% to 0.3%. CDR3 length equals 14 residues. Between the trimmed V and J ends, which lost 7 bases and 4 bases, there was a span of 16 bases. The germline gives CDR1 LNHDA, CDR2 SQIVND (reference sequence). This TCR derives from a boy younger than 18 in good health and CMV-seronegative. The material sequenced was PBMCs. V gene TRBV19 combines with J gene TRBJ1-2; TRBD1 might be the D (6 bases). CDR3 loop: CASKSRGFVYGYTF. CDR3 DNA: TGTGCCAGTAAATCAAGGGGGTTTGTCTATGGCTACACCTTC.